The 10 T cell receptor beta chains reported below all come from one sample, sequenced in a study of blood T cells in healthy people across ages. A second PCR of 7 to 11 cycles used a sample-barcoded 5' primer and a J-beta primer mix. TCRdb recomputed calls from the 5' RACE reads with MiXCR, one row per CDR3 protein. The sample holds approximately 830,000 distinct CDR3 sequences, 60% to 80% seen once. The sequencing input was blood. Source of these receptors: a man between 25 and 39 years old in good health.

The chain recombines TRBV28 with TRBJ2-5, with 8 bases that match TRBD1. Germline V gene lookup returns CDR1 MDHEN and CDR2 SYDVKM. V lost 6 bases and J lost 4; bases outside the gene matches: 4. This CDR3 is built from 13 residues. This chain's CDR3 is CASRNTGGETQYF. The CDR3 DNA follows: TGTGCCAGCAGGAACACAGGGGGAGAGACCCAGTACTTC.

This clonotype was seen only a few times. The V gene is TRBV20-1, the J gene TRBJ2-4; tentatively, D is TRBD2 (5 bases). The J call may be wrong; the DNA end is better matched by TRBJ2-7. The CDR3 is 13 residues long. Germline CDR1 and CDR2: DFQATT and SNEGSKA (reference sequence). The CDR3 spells CSALRTAAYEQYF. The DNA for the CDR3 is TGCAGTGCCCTTCGGACTGCCGCCTACGAGCAGTACTTC.

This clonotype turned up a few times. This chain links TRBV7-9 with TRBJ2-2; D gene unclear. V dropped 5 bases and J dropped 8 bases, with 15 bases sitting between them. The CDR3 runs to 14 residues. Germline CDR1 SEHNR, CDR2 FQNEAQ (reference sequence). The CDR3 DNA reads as TGTGCCAGCAGCGTGTTCAGACCTGGGGGGGAGCTGTTTTTT. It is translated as CASSVFRPGGELFF.

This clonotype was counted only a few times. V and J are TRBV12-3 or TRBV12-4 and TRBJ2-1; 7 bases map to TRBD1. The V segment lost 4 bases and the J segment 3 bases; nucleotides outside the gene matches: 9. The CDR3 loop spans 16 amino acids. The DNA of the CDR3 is TGTGCCAGCAGTTCAACCGGGACAGCTTTCTACAATGAGCAGTTCTTC. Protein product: CASSSTGTAFYNEQFF.

CDR3 nucleotide sequence: TGCAGTGCTAGGAGCCCTCGGACAGGGCATGGCTACACCTTC. Its protein product is CSARSPRTGHGYTF. The chain combines TRBV20-1 with TRBJ1-2, with TRBD1 identical over 8 bases. CDR1 is DFQATT, CDR2 SNEGSKA, per germline (reference sequence). The ends lost 3 bases at V and 6 bases at J; junction bases unmatched: 9. This CDR3 has 14 amino acids.

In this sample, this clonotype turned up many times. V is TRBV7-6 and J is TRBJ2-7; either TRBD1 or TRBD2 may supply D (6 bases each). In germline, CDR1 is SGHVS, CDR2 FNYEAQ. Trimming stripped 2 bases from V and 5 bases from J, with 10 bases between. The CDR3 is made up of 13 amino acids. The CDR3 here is CASSLTRGDEQYF. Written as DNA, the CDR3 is TGTGCCAGCAGCTTAACTAGGGGGGACGAGCAGTACTTC.

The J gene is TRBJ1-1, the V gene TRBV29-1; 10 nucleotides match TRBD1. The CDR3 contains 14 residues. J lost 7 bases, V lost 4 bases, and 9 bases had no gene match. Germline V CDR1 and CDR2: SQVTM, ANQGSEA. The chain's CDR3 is CSVVLLDRGNEAFF. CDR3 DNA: TGCAGCGTTGTGCTCCTGGACAGGGGGAATGAAGCTTTCTTT.

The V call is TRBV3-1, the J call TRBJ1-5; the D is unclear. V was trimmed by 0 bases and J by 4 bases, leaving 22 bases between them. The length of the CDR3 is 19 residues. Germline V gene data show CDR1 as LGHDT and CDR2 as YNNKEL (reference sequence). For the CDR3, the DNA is TGTGCCAGCAGCCAAGATCCACGGGGTATTGTACAGAAAAATCAGCCCCAGCATTTT. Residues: CASSQDPRGIVQKNQPQHF.

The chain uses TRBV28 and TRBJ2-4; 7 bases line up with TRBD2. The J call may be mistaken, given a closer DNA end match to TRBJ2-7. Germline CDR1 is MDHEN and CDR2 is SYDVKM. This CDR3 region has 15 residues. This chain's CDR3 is CASSFQRGTSDEQYF. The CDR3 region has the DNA TGTGCCAGCAGTTTCCAGCGGGGTACCTCGGACGAGCAGTACTTC.

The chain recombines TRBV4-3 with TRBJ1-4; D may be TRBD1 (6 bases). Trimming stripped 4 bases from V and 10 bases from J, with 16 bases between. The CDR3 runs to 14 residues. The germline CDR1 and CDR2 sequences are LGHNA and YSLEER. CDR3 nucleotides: TGCGCCAGCAGCCGACTACAGGGAGCGGGAAAACTGTTTTTT. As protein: CASSRLQGAGKLFF.